These 24 T cell receptor beta chains share one sample of origin, sequenced in a study of PD-1 blockade in classical Hodgkin lymphoma (dated by TCRdb to about 2020). Library creation used the immunoSEQ multiplex PCR assay. Entries here come from immuneACCESS through TCRdb and include only in-frame sequences with V and J called. Some clones fail to appear in such tables; in the studies checked, an unresolved V gene covers under half of the shortfall, and the cause of the remainder is unknown. For this sample the table gives fewer than 7,500 clones, of which around 79% were detected only once. The ten largest clones add up to 34% of the sample. According to the study, the label for this sample's time point signals: cycle 2 day 1 (C2D1) of nivolumab. Every trial patient had relapsed following autologous stem cell transplantation, and prior brentuximab vedotin exposure was what differed among cohorts A, B and C.

The starting material was peripheral blood mononuclear cells (PBMCs), obtained before the second cycle of nivolumab. All receptors derive from a human donor with classical Hodgkin lymphoma.

V is TRBV5-1 and J is TRBJ1-2; D might be TRBD1 (6 bases). Trimming pared 1 base from V and 8 bases from J, leaving 12 bases between. CDR3 length: 13 amino acids. CDR1 SGHRS and CDR2 YFSETQ come from the germline V gene. In DNA, the CDR3 is TGCGCCAGCAGCTTGACAGGGCCAGGAGGCTACACCTTC. The encoded protein is CASSLTGPGGYTF.

The rearrangement links TRBV28 to TRBJ1-5, with D perhaps matching TRBD1 (6 bases). CDR3 size: 18 residues. V was shortened by 4 bases and J by 0 bases, with 19 bases between the two germline ends. From germline, CDR1 is MDHEN and CDR2 SYDVKM. CDR3 in amino acids: CASSSPGQGLYSNQPQHF. DNA of the CDR3: TGTGCCAGCAGTTCGCCGGGCCAGGGGTTATATAGCAATCAGCCCCAGCATTTT. Full variable domain (rest looked up from reference TRBV28 and TRBJ1-5): DVKVTQSSRYLVKRTGEKVFLECVQDMDHENMFWYRQDPGLGLRLIYFSYDVKMKEKGDIPEGYSVSREKKERFSLILESASTNQTSMYLCASSSPGQGLYSNQPQHFGDGTRLSIL.

J is TRBJ2-3 and V is TRBV9, with D hard to call. The CDR3 is made up of 16 amino acids. Per the germline V gene, CDR1 is SGDLS and CDR2 is YYNGEE. The V and J ends lost 4 bases and 0 bases respectively, with 15 bases between them. The CDR3 loop is CASSPFQDLSTDTQYF. In DNA, the CDR3 is TGTGCCAGCAGCCCTTTTCAGGACCTAAGCACAGATACGCAGTATTTT.

The V and J genes are TRBV4-3 and TRBJ1-2; the D gene is possibly TRBD1 (6 bases). This CDR3 has 15 residues. Trimming stripped 1 base from V and 2 bases from J, with 11 bases between. The germline V gene has CDR1 LGHNA and CDR2 YSLEER. CDR3 nucleotide sequence: TGCGCCAGCAGCCAAGCGCAGGGGTCCAACTATGGCTACACCTTC. The encoded protein is CASSQAQGSNYGYTF.

The chain recombines TRBV9 with TRBJ2-7; a weak D match, TRBD1 (5 bases). Germline V lookup: CDR1 SGDLS, CDR2 YYNGEE. CDR3 length: 15 amino acids. V shed 3 bases and J shed 3 bases, with 16 bases lying between them. Here the CDR3 DNA reads TGTGCCAGCAGCGCCCACGGACAAGGGGACTACGAGCAGTACTTC. This gives the protein CASSAHGQGDYEQYF.

Note on this clone: At the DNA level, this CDR3 is encoded by other sequences in the same sample as well. V and J are TRBV5-4 and TRBJ2-7; 10 bases align to TRBD1. There are 15 residues in the CDR3. The germline V gene has CDR1 SGHNT and CDR2 YYREEE (reference sequence). V trimming: 3 bases; J trimming: 4 bases; junction bases outside the gene matches: 7. CDR3: CASSSPGQGIYEQYF. The CDR3 bases are TGTGCCAGCAGCTCGCCGGGACAGGGGATATACGAGCAGTACTTC.

This clone was seen more than once but under ten times. The rearrangement uses TRBV5-1 and TRBJ2-5, with TRBD2 matching over 9 bases. V shed 2 bases and J 2 bases; nucleotides not matched to a gene: 4. Germline CDR1 reads SGHRS; CDR2 reads YFSETQ. This CDR3 comprises 15 residues. The CDR3 is CASSFGAGGQETQYF. CDR3 nucleotide sequence: TGCGCCAGCAGCTTCGGTGCGGGAGGGCAAGAGACCCAGTACTTC.

Written as DNA, the CDR3 is TGTGCCTGGAGTGCAGGGGGCGCGGGGAACACTGAAGCTTTCTTT. As protein: CAWSAGGAGNTEAFF. The J gene is TRBJ1-1, the V gene TRBV30; TRBD1 agrees at 8 bases. J lost 1 base, V lost 1 base, and 5 bases had no gene match. The CDR3 spans 15 residues. CDR1 and CDR2 from the germline V gene are GTSNPN and SVGIG (reference sequence).

This clone has only one observation. The CDR3 loop reads CASSLPGLAGGLSYNEQFF. CDR3 nucleotides: TGTGCCAGCAGCTTACCGGGACTAGCGGGGGGCCTCTCCTACAATGAGCAGTTCTTC. The chain employs TRBV13 and TRBJ2-1, with 15 bases identical to TRBD2. V gave up 2 bases and J gave up 0 bases; unmatched junction bases: 5. Germline CDR1 is PRHDT and CDR2 is FYEKMQ (reference sequence). The CDR3 length is 19 residues. Looking up the rest from reference TRBV13 and TRBJ2-1 gives the full variable domain: AAGVIQSPRHLIKEKRETATLKCYPIPRHDTVYWYQQGPGQDPQFLISFYEKMQSDKGSIPDRFSAQQFSDYHSELNMSSLELGDSALYFCASSLPGLAGGLSYNEQFFGPGTRLTVL.

This clone showed up just a few times. The chain employs TRBV6-6 and TRBJ2-2; 7 positions match TRBD2. The CDR3 length is 15 residues. Unmatched junction bases numbered 7, after V lost 9 bases and J lost 0 bases. Germline assignment: CDR1 MNHNY and CDR2 SVGAGI (reference sequence). The CDR3 sequence: CARQSTSANTGELFF. The DNA of the CDR3 is TGTGCCAGACAATCAACTAGCGCGAACACCGGGGAGCTGTTTTTT.

This chain joins TRBV10-1 and TRBJ2-5, with TRBD2 identical over 14 bases. From germline, CDR1 is WNHNN and CDR2 SYGVQD (reference sequence). The CDR3 length is 15 residues. V dropped 5 bases and J dropped 5; count of bases not matched to a gene: 4. The CDR3 loop is CASSRGLAGVETQYF. DNA of the CDR3: TGCGCCAGCAGTCGGGGACTAGCGGGAGTTGAGACCCAGTACTTC.

The chain uses TRBV29-1 and TRBJ2-7, with TRBD2 identical over 13 bases. CDR3 length: 16 amino acids. Per germline, CDR1 SQVTM and CDR2 ANQGSEA. The V segment lost 3 bases and the J segment 6 bases; nucleotides outside the gene matches: 11. In DNA form, the CDR3 reads TGCAGCGTTGACGCCGGAGGACTAGCGGGAGTGGGCGAGCAGTACTTC. Its translation: CSVDAGGLAGVGEQYF.

Here the CDR3 DNA reads TGCGCCAGCAGCCCCTTCACTAGCGTGAGCTCCTACGAGCAGTACTTC. Protein product: CASSPFTSVSSYEQYF. The chain recombines TRBV5-1 with TRBJ2-7; 7 positions agree with TRBD2. The V and J ends lost 4 bases and 0 bases, in that order; junction bases with no gene match: 10. The CDR3 length is 16 residues. Looked up from germline, CDR1 is SGHRS and CDR2 is YFSETQ.

V usage is TRBV27 and J usage is TRBJ1-1; no clear D gene. CDR3 size: 13 residues. The V end lost 6 bases, the J end lost 8 bases, and 16 bases lay between the germline ends. Per germline, CDR1 MNHEY and CDR2 SMNVEV (reference sequence). CDR3 sequence (DNA): TGTGCCAGCAGGACCTGGTCCGCACCCGAAGCTTTCTTT. Translating gives CASRTWSAPEAFF.

The chain employs TRBV11-2 and TRBJ1-3, with D maybe TRBD1 (6 bases). Germline CDR1 SGHAT, CDR2 FQNNGV. The CDR3 contains 15 residues. V was clipped by 5 bases and J by 4 bases, with 15 bases between them. The CDR3 sequence: CASSLRGGYGNTIYF. The CDR3 nucleotides are TGTGCCAGCAGCCTTCGAGGGGGTTACGGAAACACCATATATTTT.

As concerns this clone: This CDR3 is also generated by other DNA sequences in the sample. This chain links TRBV14 with TRBJ2-5; 10 bases match TRBD1. V gave up 6 bases and J gave up 9 bases; unmatched junction bases: 4. The V gene's germline CDR1 is SGHDN and CDR2 FVKESK. The CDR3 spans 12 residues. Here the CDR3 reads CASSRQGAAQYF. The CDR3 bases are TGTGCCAGCAGTCGACAGGGGGCAGCCCAGTACTTC.

The chain has TRBV4-2 and TRBJ2-7, with 7 bases identical to TRBD2. Germline V gives CDR1 LGHNA, CDR2 YNFKEQ. The CDR3 runs 13 residues. Germline trimming cut 3 bases from V and 3 bases from J; bases unmatched to any gene: 2. Written as DNA, the CDR3 is TGTGCCAGCAGCCACGGGAGGTTCTACGAGCAGTACTTC. Residues: CASSHGRFYEQYF.

The chain recombines TRBV5-1 with TRBJ2-7; no clear D. The V end lost 1 base, the J end lost 3 bases, and 8 bases lay between the germline ends. In germline, CDR1 is SGHRS, CDR2 YFSETQ. There are 13 residues in the CDR3. The CDR3 reads CASSLSPNYEQYF. CDR3 DNA sequence: TGCGCCAGCAGCTTGTCTCCTAACTACGAGCAGTACTTC.

This rearrangement joins TRBV2 to TRBJ1-2; 10 bases are shared with TRBD1. Per germline, CDR1 SNHLY and CDR2 FYNNEI. The CDR3 is made up of 14 amino acids. After removal of 4 bases from V and 1 base from J, the junction contained 0 bases not matched to a gene. CDR3 sequence reads: CASSGTGGNYGYTF. CDR3 nucleotide sequence: TGTGCCAGCAGTGGGACAGGGGGTAACTATGGCTACACCTTC.

This clone was observed once. The J gene is TRBJ2-2, the V gene TRBV14; 8 bases line up with TRBD1. The CDR3 spans 15 residues. Germline V gene lookup returns CDR1 SGHDN and CDR2 FVKESK. The V gene end was trimmed by 0 bases and the J gene end by 7 bases; junction bases not matched to a gene: 4. CDR3 in DNA: TGTGCCAGCAGCCAAGAACAGGGGGAGATCGGGGAGCTGTTTTTT. Its protein is CASSQEQGEIGELFF.

CDR3 residues: CASSLPNLGAGNQPQHF. The CDR3 nucleotides are TGTGCCAGCAGTTTACCCAATTTGGGGGCCGGCAATCAGCCCCAGCATTTT. This chain links TRBV28 with TRBJ1-5, with D possibly TRBD1 on 6 matching bases. Germline CDR1 and CDR2: MDHEN and SYDVKM. Trimming pared 2 bases from V and 2 bases from J, leaving 16 bases between. The CDR3 sequence is 17 residues long.

This clone was picked up a small number of times. This CDR3 reads CASMRRYTEAFF. The DNA for the CDR3 is TGTGCCAGCATGAGGCGGTACACTGAAGCTTTCTTT. This sequence joins TRBV6-1 and TRBJ1-1; D unclear. The CDR3 length is 12 residues. The V end was cut by 7 bases, the J end by 3 bases, with 9 bases between. Looked up from germline, CDR1 is MNHNS and CDR2 is SASEGT.

The chain links TRBV4-2 to TRBJ2-7; D is possibly TRBD1 or TRBD2 (6 bases each). The CDR3 runs to 17 residues. Germline V gives CDR1 LGHNA, CDR2 YNFKEQ. The germline V and J ends were trimmed by 1 base and 7 bases, with 23 bases remaining between them. The CDR3 coding sequence is TGTGCCAGCAGCCAAGGAGTTGGCGGGACCCTGGGGGCAGAGCAGTACTTC. As protein: CASSQGVGGTLGAEQYF.

V gene TRBV9 combines with J gene TRBJ2-1; TRBD2 aligns across 7 bases. Germline values: CDR1 SGDLS, CDR2 YYNGEE. The CDR3 length is 16 residues. V shed 0 bases, J shed 4 bases, and the junction held 7 bases outside the gene matches. CDR3: CASSVVRTSPYNEQFF. DNA of the CDR3: TGTGCCAGCAGCGTAGTAAGGACTAGTCCTTACAATGAGCAGTTCTTC.